What follows describes a single TCR beta chain. This sample is part of a study of blood T cell repertoires in COVID-19. Study context: Collection of acute and convalescent COVID-19 samples took place in the United States, Italy and Spain. From T cells, B-cell-depleted T cells, or PBMCs came the material, which was cDNA or gDNA.

The CDR3 spans 13 residues. Trimming at V came to 7 bases and at J to 3 bases, leaving 5 bases not matched to a gene. The germline V gene has CDR1 MNHEY and CDR2 SVGAGI. As processed by the authors: The authors estimated nucleated cell counts from reference gene primer amplification. Data came from immunoSEQ multiplex PCR; TCRdb stores just in-frame clones and leaves some out. The D gene and trimming were derived from the DNA, and the V and J assignments and clone size from that table. The table includes 650,000 to 800,000 clones, 75% to 90% detected once. J is TRBJ1-2 and V is TRBV6-5; 7 positions match TRBD1. This TCR derives from a woman between 18 and 30 years old with acute or convalescent COVID-19. Sequencing was performed on peripheral blood. The CDR3 loop is CASTRTGDYGYTF. The CDR3 DNA reads as TGTGCCAGCACTCGAACAGGGGACTATGGCTACACCTTC.